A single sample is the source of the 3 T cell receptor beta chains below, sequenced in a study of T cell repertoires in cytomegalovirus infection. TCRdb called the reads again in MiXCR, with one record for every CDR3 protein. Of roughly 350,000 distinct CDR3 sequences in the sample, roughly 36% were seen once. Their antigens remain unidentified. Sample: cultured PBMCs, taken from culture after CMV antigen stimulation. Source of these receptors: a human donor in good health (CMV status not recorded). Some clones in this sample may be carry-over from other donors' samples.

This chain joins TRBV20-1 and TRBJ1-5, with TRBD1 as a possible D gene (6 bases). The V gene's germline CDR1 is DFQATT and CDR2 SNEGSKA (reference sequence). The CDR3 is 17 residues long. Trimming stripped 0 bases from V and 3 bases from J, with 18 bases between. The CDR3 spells CSARDARGTWDNQPQHF. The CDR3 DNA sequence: TGCAGTGCTAGAGATGCCCGCGGGACATGGGACAATCAGCCCCAGCATTTT.

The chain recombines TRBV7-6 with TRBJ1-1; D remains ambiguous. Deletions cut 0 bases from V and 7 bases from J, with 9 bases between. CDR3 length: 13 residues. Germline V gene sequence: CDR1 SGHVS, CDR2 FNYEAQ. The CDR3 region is CASSLAGNGEAFF. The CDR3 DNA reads TGTGCCAGCAGCTTAGCAGGGAATGGTGAAGCTTTCTTT. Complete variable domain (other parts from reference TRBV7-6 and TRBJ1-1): GAGVSQSPRYKVTKRGQDVALRCDPISGHVSLYWYRQALGQGPEFLTYFNYEAQQDKSGLPNDRFSAERPEGSISTLTIQRTEQRDSAMYRCASSLAGNGEAFFGQGTRLTVV.

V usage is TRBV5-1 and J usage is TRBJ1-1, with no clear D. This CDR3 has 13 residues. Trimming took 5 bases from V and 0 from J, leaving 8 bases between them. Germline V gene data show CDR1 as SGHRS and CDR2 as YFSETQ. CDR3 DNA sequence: TGCGCCAGCAGTTATACAGTGAACACTGAAGCTTTCTTT. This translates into CASSYTVNTEAFF.